This T cell receptor beta chain was found in a study of identical twins. This clonotype was seen many times. Unique molecular identifiers were present on cDNA, and template switching added a universal primer site. Each CDR3 protein is one row after TCRdb ran MiXCR on the 5' RACE reads. The sample includes about 260,000 distinct CDR3 sequences, roughly 7% of them seen just once. Germline V gene sequence: CDR1 DFQATT, CDR2 SNEGSKA (reference sequence). With 2 bases removed from V and 5 bases from J, the gap between germline ends came to 15 bases. This CDR3 has 15 residues. The sample was also linked to a second study, of yellow fever vaccine responses in identical twins.

The chain recombines TRBV20-1 with TRBJ2-2; perhaps D is TRBD1 or TRBD2 (7 bases each). The receptor comes from a woman between 18 and 29 years old in good health. Sequencing input: memory (CD45RO+) T cells sorted from blood. The CDR3 spells CSARYAGGATGELFF. CDR3 DNA sequence: TGCAGTGCTAGATACGCAGGGGGGGCGACCGGGGAGCTGTTTTTT.